Each of the 6 T cell receptor beta chains below was sequenced from the same sample in a study of a mutant IDH1 vaccine in newly diagnosed glioma. Libraries were prepared by immunoSEQ multiplex PCR; TCRdb keeps only in-frame clonotypes and omits some of them. Of 85,000 to 100,000 clones in the sample, roughly 85% were seen once. The time point here: baseline, week 1 (first vaccination visit). Treatment meaning: pre-vaccination baseline after standard-of-care therapy. The material was PBMCs, obtained from a glioma patient treated with radiotherapy, temozolomide or both. The receptor source for this set is a woman aged 50 to 60 with glioma.

This clone appeared a single time. Within the sample, other DNA sequences also encode this same CDR3. The chain couples TRBV5-6 to TRBJ2-7; D unclear. CDR3 length equals 12 residues. The germline V gene encodes CDR1 SGHDT and CDR2 YYEEEE. Trimming removed 0 bases at V and 4 bases at J, with 5 bases between. Written as DNA, the CDR3 is TGTGCCAGCAGCTTGGCGAGTTACGAGCAGTACTTC. Its protein is CASSLASYEQYF.

The rearrangement links TRBV19 to TRBJ2-2; D gene unclear. This CDR3 is 12 amino acids long. The V gene's germline CDR1 is LNHDA and CDR2 SQIVND (reference sequence). The V end lost 5 bases, the J end lost 7 bases, and 8 bases lay between the germline ends. The CDR3 DNA sequence: TGTGCCAGTAGTTTCGCTTACGGGGAGCTGTTTTTT. Translation gives CASSFAYGELFF.

The V gene is TRBV9, the J gene TRBJ1-4, with 9 nucleotides matching TRBD1. The germline CDR1 and CDR2 sequences are SGDLS and YYNGEE. The trim removed 0 bases at V and 5 bases at J, leaving 11 bases unmatched. The CDR3 is 18 residues long. CDR3 nucleotides: TGTGCCAGCAGCGTAGGACAGGGGGAGGGGTTCAGGAATGAAAAACTGTTTTTT. It translates to CASSVGQGEGFRNEKLFF.

The chain links TRBV19 to TRBJ1-5; no reliable D call. V lost 5 bases and J lost 0, with 11 bases in between. Germline CDR1 reads LNHDA; CDR2 reads SQIVND (reference sequence). The CDR3 is 15 residues long. The CDR3 here is CASSRARNSNQPQHF. Here the CDR3 DNA reads TGTGCCAGTAGTCGGGCCAGAAATAGCAATCAGCCCCAGCATTTT.

The chain links TRBV30 to TRBJ2-7; D is possibly TRBD1 or TRBD2 (5 bases each). This CDR3 spans 16 amino acids. The V gene lost 2 bases and the J gene lost 2 bases, with 19 bases spanning the gap. Germline loops: CDR1 GTSNPN, CDR2 SVGIG (reference sequence). CDR3 sequence (DNA): TGTGCCTGGAGTTCTACACTCCGGGACCGGCCCTACGAGCAGTACTTC. It yields the protein CAWSSTLRDRPYEQYF.

As DNA, the CDR3 is TGTGCCAGCAGCTATTTGGGGAAGGCCGGGGAGCTGTTTTTT. As protein: CASSYLGKAGELFF. The chain uses TRBV7-2 and TRBJ2-2; no firm D call. With 4 bases removed from V and 6 bases from J, the gap between germline ends came to 12 bases. The V gene's germline CDR1 is SGHTA and CDR2 FQGNSA. The CDR3 runs 14 residues.